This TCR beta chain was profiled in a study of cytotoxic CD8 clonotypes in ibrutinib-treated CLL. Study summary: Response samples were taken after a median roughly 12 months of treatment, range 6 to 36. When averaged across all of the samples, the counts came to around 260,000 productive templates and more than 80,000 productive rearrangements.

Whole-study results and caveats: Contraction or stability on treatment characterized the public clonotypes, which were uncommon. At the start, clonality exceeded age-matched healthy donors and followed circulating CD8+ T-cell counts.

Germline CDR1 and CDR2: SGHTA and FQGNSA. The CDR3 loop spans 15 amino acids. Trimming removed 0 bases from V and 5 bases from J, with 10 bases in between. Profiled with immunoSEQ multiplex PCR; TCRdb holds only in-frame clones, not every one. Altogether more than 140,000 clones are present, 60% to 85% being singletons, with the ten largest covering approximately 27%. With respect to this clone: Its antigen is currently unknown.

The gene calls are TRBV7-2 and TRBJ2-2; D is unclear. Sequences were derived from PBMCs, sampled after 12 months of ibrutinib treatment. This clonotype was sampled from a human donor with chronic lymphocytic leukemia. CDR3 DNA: TGTGCCAGCAGCTTAGCTGCCGCCGGGACCGGGGAGCTGTTTTTT. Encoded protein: CASSLAAAGTGELFF.